This T cell receptor beta chain was observed in a study of identical twins. Broader study findings: Those out-of-frame alpha sequences shared by twins showed an excess of low generation probability.

The CDR3 covers 11 residues. V gave up 4 bases and J gave up 1 base, with 5 bases separating them. Germline V gives CDR1 SQVTM, CDR2 ANQGSEA. This clonotype was picked up a small number of times. The antigen is unknown. One entry per CDR3 protein results from TCRdb running MiXCR on the 5' RACE reads. The profile shows roughly 470,000 distinct CDR3 sequences, about 13% of them singletons. These data were also filed under a second study, of yellow fever vaccine responses in identical twins.

This receptor was obtained from a woman between 18 and 29 years old in good health. Sequenced input: CD4+ T cells sorted from blood. The chain employs TRBV29-1 and TRBJ2-7; no definite D call. This CDR3 reads CSVGESYEQYF. For the CDR3, the DNA is TGCAGCGTTGGAGAGTCCTACGAGCAGTACTTC.